What follows are 29 T cell receptor beta chains derived from one specimen sequenced in a study of response to subunit inactivated influenza vaccine. TCRdb recomputed calls from the RT-PCR reads with MiXCR, one row per CDR3 protein. The data show about 570,000 distinct CDR3 sequences, with around 10% seen just once and 9.5% to 12% held by the top ten. These sequences were also reported in another study, on T cells expressing NK-cell markers. That work adds: The authors generated TCR beta cDNA through 5'RACE template switching with UMIs.

The sequenced sample was PBMCs from blood, obtained on the day of vaccination. These receptors were collected from a man aged 45-60 years who received an inactivated influenza vaccine.

The CDR3 DNA reads as TGTGCCAGCAGCTTGGGGATAGCGGGGAACACAGATACGCAGTATTTT. It encodes CASSLGIAGNTDTQYF. V is TRBV7-8 and J is TRBJ2-3, with TRBD2 identical over 8 bases. Trimming removed 3 bases from V and 2 bases from J; junction bases left unmatched: 7. The CDR3 runs 16 residues. The germline CDR1 and CDR2 sequences are SGHVS and FQNEAQ.

The chain uses TRBV5-1 and TRBJ1-1; 11 bases map to TRBD1. Germline V CDR1 and CDR2: SGHRS, YFSETQ. Trimming took 4 bases from V and 5 from J; bases not matched to a gene: 19. This CDR3 has 19 amino acids. CDR3 DNA: TGCGCCAGCAGCCTATACCGCGCGGACAGGGGGCAGAGGGGGACTGAAGCTTTCTTT. Translated, it gives CASSLYRADRGQRGTEAFF. Looking up the rest from reference TRBV5-1 and TRBJ1-1 gives the full variable domain: KAGVTQTPRYLIKTRGQQVTLSCSPISGHRSVSWYQQTPGQGLQFLFEYFSETQRNKGNFPGRFSGRQFSNSRSEMNVSTLELGDSALYLCASSLYRADRGQRGTEAFFGQGTRLTVV.

The chain couples TRBV29-1 to TRBJ2-7; D is unresolved. This CDR3 comprises 11 residues. V was cut by 3 bases and J by 5 bases, with 8 bases left in between. Germline V lookup: CDR1 SQVTM, CDR2 ANQGSEA. CDR3 in DNA: TGCAGCGTTGATAATAACCACGAGCAGTACTTC. Encoded protein: CSVDNNHEQYF.

The rearrangement links TRBV20-1 to TRBJ1-1; the D is unclear. The germline CDR1 and CDR2 sequences are DFQATT and SNEGSKA (reference sequence). The CDR3 runs 12 residues. The V gene lost 6 bases and the J gene lost 4 bases, with 12 bases spanning the gap. This CDR3 is CSAWEWGTEAFF. CDR3 nucleotide sequence: TGCAGTGCCTGGGAGTGGGGCACTGAAGCTTTCTTT.

This clonotype was found a few times. The chain combines TRBV18 with TRBJ2-1; TRBD2 matches 11 bases. CDR3 length: 16 amino acids. In germline, CDR1 is KGHSH, CDR2 LQKENI. V lost 3 bases and J lost 4; bases outside the gene matches: 5. The CDR3 reads CASSPVAGGIYNEQFF. In nucleotides, the CDR3 is TGTGCCAGCTCACCCGTAGCGGGAGGGATTTACAATGAGCAGTTCTTC.

This chain uses TRBV30 with TRBJ2-7, with TRBD1 identical over 9 bases. V gave up 3 bases and J gave up 4 bases; unmatched junction bases: 7. The CDR3 is 14 amino acids. Germline V gene sequence: CDR1 GTSNPN, CDR2 SVGIG (reference sequence). As DNA, the CDR3 is TGTGCCTGGAGCCGGGAGACAGGGGGATACGAGCAGTACTTC. Translated, it gives CAWSRETGGYEQYF. The full variable domain, rest sourced from reference TRBV30 and TRBJ2-7, is SQTIHQWPATLVQPVGSPLSLECTVEGTSNPNLYWYRQAAGRGLQLLFYSVGIGQISSEVPQNLSASRPQDRQFILSSKKLLLSDSGFYLCAWSRETGGYEQYFGPGTRLTVT.

This clonotype has a handful of counts. The gene calls are TRBV10-3 and TRBJ1-6; D is possibly TRBD1 (6 bases). CDR3 length equals 16 residues. Trimming pared 6 bases from V and 5 bases from J, leaving 17 bases between. From germline, CDR1 is ENHRY and CDR2 SYGVKD. CDR3 sequence (DNA): TGTGCCATCAGCTTAGACCGGGACACAGATAATTCACCCCTCCACTTT. Encoded protein: CAISLDRDTDNSPLHF.

The chain couples TRBV7-2 to TRBJ2-1; D is possibly TRBD1 or TRBD2 (5 bases each). The CDR3 sequence is 17 residues long. Germline CDR1 reads SGHTA; CDR2 reads FQGNSA. Deletions cut 2 bases from V and 0 bases from J, with 14 bases between. The CDR3 DNA is TGTGCCAGCAGCTTAAGGGGCGGGCCCAGCTCCTACAATGAGCAGTTCTTC. It specifies CASSLRGGPSSYNEQFF.

There are many counts of this clonotype. This sequence joins TRBV10-3 and TRBJ2-4; weak D call: TRBD2 (5 bases). CDR1 ENHRY and CDR2 SYGVKD come from the germline V gene. The CDR3 consists of 15 residues. Trimming removed 6 bases at V and 0 bases at J, with 12 bases between. The CDR3 coding sequence is TGTGCCATCAGCGTCGGGGAGCTAGCCAAAAACATTCAGTACTTC. Protein product: CAISVGELAKNIQYF.

This clonotype showed up just a few times. The chain combines TRBV5-5 with TRBJ2-1; 10 bases map to TRBD1. Germline V gene sequence: CDR1 SGHKS, CDR2 YYEKEE (reference sequence). After removal of 3 bases from V and 13 bases from J, the junction contained 13 bases not matched to a gene. The CDR3 spans 15 residues. CDR3 coding DNA: TGTGCCAGCAGCTGGGACAGGGGTGGTGTCAGCGCACAGTTCTTC. Protein sequence: CASSWDRGGVSAQFF.

V is TRBV10-3 and J is TRBJ2-7; TRBD1 agrees at 8 bases. The trim removed 3 bases at V and 7 bases at J, leaving 14 bases unmatched. There are 16 residues in the CDR3. Germline V CDR1 and CDR2: ENHRY, SYGVKD. The CDR3 reads CAISDSGTGVPGEQYF. The CDR3 DNA reads as TGTGCCATCAGTGACTCCGGGACAGGTGTACCGGGGGAGCAGTACTTC.

The chain recombines TRBV9 with TRBJ2-3; TRBD2 is a possible D gene (5 bases). Germline loops: CDR1 SGDLS, CDR2 YYNGEE. Trimming cost V 0 bases and J 2 bases, with 10 bases left between them. The CDR3 spans 15 residues. CDR3 in DNA: TGTGCCAGCAGCGTAGGAGGGTCTGCCACAGATACGCAGTATTTT. Its protein product is CASSVGGSATDTQYF.

This clonotype was observed a few times. The CDR3 sequence is CASSPPDLPGYGYTF. The CDR3 DNA sequence: TGTGCCAGCTCACCACCGGACTTACCTGGCTATGGCTACACCTTC. The chain couples TRBV18 to TRBJ1-2; D gene unclear. The length of the CDR3 is 15 residues. Germline V gives CDR1 KGHSH, CDR2 LQKENI. V lost 0 bases and J 4 bases, leaving 12 bases between the germline ends.

V is TRBV20-1 and J is TRBJ2-5, with 8 bases aligning to TRBD2. CDR3 length equals 14 residues. Per the germline V gene, CDR1 is DFQATT and CDR2 is SNEGSKA (reference sequence). Trimming removed 1 base from V and 4 bases from J; junction bases left unmatched: 5. Here the CDR3 reads CSARVGGAGETQYF. CDR3 bases: TGCAGTGCTAGAGTCGGGGGGGCCGGAGAGACCCAGTACTTC.

V gene TRBV29-1 combines with J gene TRBJ2-4; 8 bases fit TRBD1. Losses at the gene ends were 2 bases for V and 1 base for J; bases not matched to a gene: 10. The CDR3 contains 17 residues. Germline V gene sequence: CDR1 SQVTM, CDR2 ANQGSEA. CDR3 DNA: TGCAGCGTTGAATTCCCTCCAGGGGGCCGTGCCAAAAACATTCAGTACTTC. This encodes CSVEFPPGGRAKNIQYF.

With regard to this clonotype: The junction departs from the called germline gene at one end, perhaps through a read error. V is TRBV5-1 and J is TRBJ2-5; TRBD2 matches at 12 bases. CDR3 length equals 13 residues. Germline V gene lookup returns CDR1 SGHRS and CDR2 YFSETQ. The CDR3 region is CASSSGLAGTQIF. The DNA for the CDR3 is TGCGCCAGCAGCTCTGGACTAGCGGGAACCCAAATCTTC.

The rearrangement joins TRBV6-1 to TRBJ2-2; the D is unclear. Germline loops: CDR1 MNHNS, CDR2 SASEGT. This CDR3 comprises 14 residues. V shed 7 bases and J shed 0 bases, with 9 bases lying between them. The CDR3 loop is CASIGPANTGELFF. CDR3 nucleotide sequence: TGTGCCAGCATCGGGCCGGCGAACACCGGGGAGCTGTTTTTT.

The rearrangement uses TRBV5-1 and TRBJ2-3; D is unresolved. CDR3 length: 13 residues. Germline CDR1 is SGHRS and CDR2 is YFSETQ. V dropped 0 bases and J dropped 5 bases, with 7 bases sitting between them. CDR3 protein: CASSLEEKDTQYF. The CDR3 nucleotides read TGCGCCAGCAGCTTGGAGGAAAAAGATACGCAGTATTTT.

This clonotype occurred a few times. This chain links TRBV6-2 or TRBV6-3 with TRBJ2-1, with D possibly matching TRBD2 (5 bases). The CDR3 is 15 amino acids. The V gene's germline CDR1 is MNHEY and CDR2 SVGEGT. Between the trimmed V and J ends, which lost 6 bases and 2 bases, there was a span of 14 bases. This CDR3 is CASSSDWGTYNEQFF. DNA for the CDR3: TGTGCCAGCAGCTCGGACTGGGGAACCTACAATGAGCAGTTCTTC.

This clonotype showed up many times. This chain links TRBV29-1 with TRBJ2-7, with TRBD1 identical over 10 bases. Germline-derived CDR1 and CDR2 are SQVTM and ANQGSEA. The length of the CDR3 is 15 residues. V dropped 7 bases and J dropped 1; count of bases not matched to a gene: 10. CDR3 DNA sequence: TGCAGCGCCCGATCCCGGGACAGGGGTTCCTACGAGCAGTACTTC. Amino acids: CSARSRDRGSYEQYF.

The sample holds many counts of this clonotype. The V gene is TRBV18, the J gene TRBJ1-4; no clear D gene. This CDR3 region has 15 residues. Trimming pared 1 base from V and 5 bases from J, leaving 11 bases between. Germline V lookup: CDR1 KGHSH, CDR2 LQKENI. The CDR3 protein is CASSPQAHQNEKLFF. Written as DNA, the CDR3 is TGTGCCAGCTCACCACAAGCCCACCAGAATGAAAAACTGTTTTTT.

This clonotype turned up a few times. This chain links TRBV27 with TRBJ2-7; the D is unclear. V lost 0 bases and J 7 bases, leaving 13 bases between the germline ends. Germline V CDR1 and CDR2: MNHEY, SMNVEV (reference sequence). This CDR3 is 14 amino acids long. CDR3 amino acids: CASSLSGRSWEQYF. In DNA, the CDR3 is TGTGCCAGCAGTTTATCGGGAAGATCGTGGGAGCAGTACTTC.

The CDR3 nucleotides are TGTGCCAGCAGCGGTCTAGCCAGCGAGCTGTTTTTT. Translated, it gives CASSGLASELFF. The chain employs TRBV5-6 and TRBJ2-2, with D perhaps matching TRBD2 (5 bases). The ends were cut back, 4 bases at V and 11 bases at J, with 12 bases in the middle. Germline CDR1 is SGHDT and CDR2 is YYEEEE. CDR3 length: 12 amino acids.

This clonotype has more than one count but fewer than ten. The chain recombines TRBV25-1 with TRBJ2-7, with 7 bases fitting TRBD1. V lost 8 bases, J lost 2 bases, and 12 bases stayed unmatched. From germline, CDR1 is MGHDK and CDR2 SYGVNS. The CDR3 is 15 amino acids. The CDR3 loop is CASPPTGPQTYEQYF. The CDR3, as DNA: TGTGCCAGCCCGCCGACAGGGCCTCAGACCTACGAGCAGTACTTC.

The chain joins TRBV18 to TRBJ2-2; D tentatively fits TRBD1 or TRBD2 (5 bases each). The CDR3 runs to 16 residues. Trimming removed 6 bases from V and 1 base from J, with 15 bases in between. Germline assignment: CDR1 KGHSH and CDR2 LQKENI. This chain's CDR3 is CASSLTADQNTGELFF. For the CDR3, the DNA is TGTGCCAGCTCGCTGACAGCGGACCAGAACACCGGGGAGCTGTTTTTT. The full variable domain, completed using reference TRBV18 and TRBJ2-2, is NAGVMQNPRHLVRRRGQEARLRCSPMKGHSHVYWYRQLPEEGLKFMVYLQKENIIDESGMPKERFSAEFPKEGPSILRIQQVVRGDSAAYFCASSLTADQNTGELFFGEGSRLTVL.

The V call is TRBV4-2, the J call TRBJ2-1; D not certain. V lost 2 bases and J 7 bases, leaving 18 bases between the germline ends. CDR1 and CDR2 (germline): LGHNA, YNFKEQ. This CDR3 comprises 16 residues. CDR3 residues: CASSQPLMRVRNEQFF. The DNA of the CDR3 is TGTGCCAGCAGCCAACCCTTAATGAGAGTGAGAAATGAGCAGTTCTTC.

In this sample, this clonotype turned up a few times. This chain links TRBV18 with TRBJ1-1, with a possible D match to TRBD1 (5 bases). CDR3 size: 12 residues. Deletions cut 3 bases from V and 11 bases from J, with 13 bases between. Germline CDR1 reads KGHSH; CDR2 reads LQKENI. The DNA for the CDR3 is TGTGCCAGCTCACCGCGGGGACCGGGGGCTTTCTTT. Translation gives CASSPRGPGAFF.

Only a few counts were recorded for this clonotype. The chain couples TRBV10-3 to TRBJ2-3; maybe TRBD2 (6 bases). Germline CDR1 ENHRY, CDR2 SYGVKD. This CDR3 region has 13 residues. Trimming left V 7 bases short and J 0 bases short, with 8 bases between. The DNA for the CDR3 is TGTGCCATCAAGGAGGGGAGCACAGATACGCAGTATTTT. Translating gives CAIKEGSTDTQYF.

This chain links TRBV18 with TRBJ2-5; 8 bases agree with TRBD2. The CDR3 has 14 residues. The V gene's germline CDR1 is KGHSH and CDR2 LQKENI. The J segment lost 5 bases and the V segment lost 3 bases, leaving 5 bases of the junction unmatched. The CDR3 sequence: CASSPGLGLETQYF. CDR3 bases: TGTGCCAGCTCACCGGGACTAGGGCTGGAGACCCAGTACTTC.